This T cell receptor beta chain was captured in a study of shared clonotypes between healthy human individuals. Findings and caveats of the study: Generally, naive subsets came out with larger estimated richness than memory subsets. The naive CD4 repertoires of a few donors were compared, and around 5% of clonotypes were shared. Sampling involved blood alone; tissue repertoires likely differ.

The naive CD8 subset, CD45RO-negative cells positively selected for CCR7, excluded terminally differentiated effector memory CD45RA+ cells. Every donor was a Caucasian adult from Nashville, Tennessee. Method: immunoSEQ multiplex PCR; TCRdb's copy keeps in-frame clones and lacks some. The data show about 820,000 clones, around 93% seen once. A note on this clone: The antigen remains unidentified.

This receptor was obtained from a man aged 30 to 39 in good health. The sample consisted of naive CD8+ T cells sorted from blood.

CDR3 coding DNA: TGTGCCAGCAGCGAGCGGACTAGCGGGATCGACGAGCAGTACTTC. As protein: CASSERTSGIDEQYF. V usage is TRBV7-9 and J usage is TRBJ2-7, with TRBD2 matching over 12 bases. V lost 5 bases to trimming and J lost 5 bases; unmatched junction nucleotides: 7. This CDR3 comprises 15 residues. Germline V lookup: CDR1 SEHNR, CDR2 FQNEAQ (reference sequence).